These 5 T cell receptor beta chains were all obtained from the same sample, sequenced in a study of blood T cell repertoires in COVID-19. Sequencing was performed with immunoSEQ multiplex PCR; in TCRdb, only in-frame clones are kept and a portion is missing. Among 45,000 to 60,000 clones listed, approximately 90% were seen once. The sample consisted of peripheral blood. Receptors were obtained from a man aged 50 to 60 with acute or convalescent COVID-19.

The chain couples TRBV6-1 to TRBJ1-1, with D tentatively TRBD1 (6 bases). The CDR3 is made up of 15 amino acids. The germline V gene has CDR1 MNHNS and CDR2 SASEGT. Trimming pared 3 bases from V and 9 bases from J, leaving 20 bases between. The CDR3 loop reads CASSDRGQTLVQAFF. The CDR3 DNA reads as TGTGCCAGCAGTGATCGAGGACAGACATTGGTCCAAGCTTTCTTT.

V usage is TRBV7-6 and J usage is TRBJ2-1, with 8 bases identical to TRBD1. In germline, CDR1 is SGHVS, CDR2 FNYEAQ. After removal of 4 bases from V and 4 bases from J, the junction contained 6 bases not matched to a gene. The CDR3 totals 15 residues. The CDR3 here is CASSSRQGTYNEQFF. Written as DNA, the CDR3 is TGTGCCAGCAGCTCCCGACAGGGGACGTACAATGAGCAGTTCTTC.

This clone came up a few times. V gene TRBV11-3 combines with J gene TRBJ2-5; the D gene is possibly TRBD2 (5 bases). This CDR3 spans 16 amino acids. V lost 5 bases to trimming and J lost 4 bases, with 20 bases between them. CDR1 SGHNT and CDR2 YENEEA come from the germline V gene. The CDR3 loop is CASSLSRFGISETQYF. CDR3 nucleotide sequence: TGTGCCAGCAGCCTAAGTAGGTTCGGGATTTCAGAGACCCAGTACTTC.

CDR3 loop: CASSMRTDTQYF. CDR3 bases: TGTGCCAGTAGTATGAGGACAGATACGCAGTATTTT. This chain uses TRBV19 with TRBJ2-3; D is undetermined. V was clipped by 3 bases and J by 3 bases, with 4 bases between them. The CDR3 sequence is 12 residues long. Germline CDR1 LNHDA, CDR2 SQIVND (reference sequence). Full variable domain (missing parts from reference TRBV19 and TRBJ2-3): DGGITQSPKYLFRKEGQNVTLSCEQNLNHDAMYWYRQDPGQGLRLIYYSQIVNDFQKGDIAEGYSVSREKKESFPLTVTSAQKNPTAFYLCASSMRTDTQYFGPGTRLTVL.

Only one count was recorded for this clone. This sequence joins TRBV27 and TRBJ2-1; a weak D match, TRBD2 (5 bases). The germline V and J ends were trimmed by 11 bases and 0 bases, with 14 bases remaining between them. CDR3 length equals 14 residues. Germline-derived CDR1 and CDR2 are MNHEY and SMNVEV (reference sequence). The CDR3 bases are TGTGCCTGTTTCGTGGGGAGCTCCTACAATGAGCAGTTCTTC. Its protein product is CACFVGSSYNEQFF.